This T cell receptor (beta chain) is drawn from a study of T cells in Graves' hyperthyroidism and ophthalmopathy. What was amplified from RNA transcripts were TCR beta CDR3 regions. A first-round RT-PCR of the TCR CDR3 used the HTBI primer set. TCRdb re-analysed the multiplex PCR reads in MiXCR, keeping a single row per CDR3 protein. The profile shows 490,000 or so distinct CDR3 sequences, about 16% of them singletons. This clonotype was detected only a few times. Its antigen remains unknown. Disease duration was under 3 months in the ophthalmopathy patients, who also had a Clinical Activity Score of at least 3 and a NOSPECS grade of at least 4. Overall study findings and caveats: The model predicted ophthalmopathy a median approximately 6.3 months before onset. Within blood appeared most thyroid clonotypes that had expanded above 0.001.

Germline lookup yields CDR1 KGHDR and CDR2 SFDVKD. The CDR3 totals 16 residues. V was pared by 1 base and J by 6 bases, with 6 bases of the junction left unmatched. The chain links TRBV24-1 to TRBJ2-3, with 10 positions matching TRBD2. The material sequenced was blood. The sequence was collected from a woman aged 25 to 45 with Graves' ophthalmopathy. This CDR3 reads CATSDFLAGVGDTQYF. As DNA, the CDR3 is TGTGCCACCAGTGATTTCCTAGCGGGAGTCGGGGATACGCAGTATTTT.